Below are 24 T cell receptor beta chains sequenced from a single sample in a study of shared clonotypes between healthy human individuals. Assay used: immunoSEQ multiplex PCR; TCRdb lists only in-frame clones, some missing. The repertoire has 2 million to 3 million clones, roughly 93% of them found once; the top ten carry about 0.39%. Sequencing was done on a sample of naive CD4+ T cells from PBMCs. Subset meaning: CD45RA+ positively selected. These receptors all stem from a man between 18 and 29 years old in good health. Some clones in this sample may be carry-over from other donors' samples.

The J gene is TRBJ2-3, the V gene TRBV5-4; no reliable D call. There are 15 residues in the CDR3. The germline V gene encodes CDR1 SGHNT and CDR2 YYREEE (reference sequence). Between the trimmed V and J ends, which lost 7 bases and 2 bases, there was a span of 17 bases. CDR3 bases: TGTGCCAGCGCCTACCAGGCAGCCTCCACAGATACGCAGTATTTT. This gives the protein CASAYQAASTDTQYF.

The chain uses TRBV18 and TRBJ1-5, with D tentatively TRBD1 (6 bases). The V gene lost 5 bases and the J gene lost 1 base, with 12 bases spanning the gap. CDR3 length: 15 amino acids. Germline CDR1 and CDR2: KGHSH and LQKENI. The CDR3 sequence: CASSRGGPSNQPQHF. In DNA, the CDR3 is TGTGCCAGCTCAAGGGGGGGACCAAGCAATCAGCCCCAGCATTTT.

The CDR3 spells CASSSGTDYNEQFF. The CDR3 nucleotides read TGTGCCAGCAGCTCCGGGACGGACTACAATGAGCAGTTCTTC. V is TRBV6-5 and J is TRBJ2-1; the D call may be TRBD1 or TRBD2 (5 bases each). CDR3 length: 14 residues. V shed 6 bases and J shed 3 bases, with 12 bases lying between them. CDR1 is MNHEY and CDR2 is SVGAGI in the germline V gene.

The rearrangement joins TRBV5-4 to TRBJ1-2, with D unresolved. Germline-derived CDR1 and CDR2 are SGHNT and YYREEE (reference sequence). V was cut by 4 bases and J by 3 bases, with 16 bases left in between. The CDR3 extends over 15 amino acids. The CDR3 sequence is CASSPAWAPDYGYTF. The CDR3 region has the DNA TGTGCCAGCAGCCCCGCTTGGGCGCCAGACTATGGCTACACCTTC.

The chain joins TRBV5-6 to TRBJ2-6; 7 nucleotides agree with TRBD1. The V and J ends lost 1 base and 0 bases, in that order; junction bases with no gene match: 7. CDR3 length equals 18 residues. Germline CDR1 is SGHDT and CDR2 is YYEEEE. DNA for the CDR3: TGTGCCAGCAGCTTGTACAGGGGAATAAGCTCTGGGGCCAACGTCCTGACTTTC. It codes for CASSLYRGISSGANVLTF.

This clone was picked up one time. The gene calls are TRBV2 and TRBJ1-5, with D hard to call. The germline V gene has CDR1 SNHLY and CDR2 FYNNEI. V lost 4 bases and J 5 bases, leaving 15 bases between the germline ends. The CDR3 covers 15 residues. The CDR3 here is CASSVSGNSYQPQHF. CDR3 coding DNA: TGTGCCAGCAGTGTCAGCGGGAACAGTTATCAGCCCCAGCATTTT.

V gene TRBV10-3 combines with J gene TRBJ1-1, with D perhaps matching TRBD1 (5 bases). The germline V and J ends were trimmed by 0 bases and 6 bases, with 14 bases remaining between them. The CDR3 extends over 15 amino acids. Germline assignment: CDR1 ENHRY and CDR2 SYGVKD. The DNA of the CDR3 is TGTGCCATCAGTGAGTCGATCGGGGGAATACCTGAAGCTTTCTTT. This sequence encodes CAISESIGGIPEAFF.

CDR3 sequence: CASSELTRNEKLFF. CDR3 nucleotide sequence: TGTGCCAGCAGTGAACTGACCCGAAATGAAAAACTGTTTTTT. The chain is built from TRBV2 and TRBJ1-4, with D unresolved. V dropped 2 bases and J dropped 5 bases, with 9 bases sitting between them. The V gene's germline CDR1 is SNHLY and CDR2 FYNNEI. The CDR3 is made up of 14 amino acids. Complete variable domain (other parts from reference TRBV2 and TRBJ1-4): EPEVTQTPSHQVTQMGQEVILRCVPISNHLYFYWYRQILGQKVEFLVSFYNNEISEKSEIFDDQFSVERPDGSNFTLKIRSTKLEDSAMYFCASSELTRNEKLFFGSGTQLSVL.

Of note for this clone: Different DNA sequences within this sample yield the same CDR3. CDR3 sequence: CASSAQGGNTEAFF. The CDR3 region has the DNA TGCGCCAGCAGCGCCCAAGGGGGGAACACTGAAGCTTTCTTT. V gene TRBV5-1 combines with J gene TRBJ1-1; possible D gene TRBD1, 6 bases. CDR3 size: 14 residues. Between the trimmed V and J ends, which lost 4 bases and 1 base, there was a span of 11 bases. CDR1 and CDR2 from the germline V gene are SGHRS and YFSETQ.

The chain recombines TRBV5-1 with TRBJ2-1; D not resolved. CDR1 and CDR2 from the germline V gene are SGHRS and YFSETQ. This CDR3 is built from 13 residues. V gave up 5 bases and J gave up 3 bases, with 9 bases separating them. The CDR3 coding sequence is TGCGCCAGCAGTTTTAAGGACTACAATGAGCAGTTCTTC. Translated, it gives CASSFKDYNEQFF.

The chain is built from TRBV2 and TRBJ2-5, with TRBD1 matching 7 bases. Germline CDR1 is SNHLY and CDR2 is FYNNEI. The CDR3 is made up of 15 amino acids. Germline trimming cut 5 bases from V and 4 bases from J; bases unmatched to any gene: 10. The CDR3 DNA reads as TGTGCCAGCAGTCCCGACCGACAGGGCGGAGAGACCCAGTACTTC. Translation gives CASSPDRQGGETQYF.

The chain couples TRBV5-4 to TRBJ1-3; D is possibly TRBD1 (6 bases). CDR3 length equals 18 residues. V lost 7 bases and J lost 0, with 23 bases in between. Germline values: CDR1 SGHNT, CDR2 YYREEE (reference sequence). The CDR3 DNA reads as TGTGCCAGCCCTGGGGGGGGTCGTACAGGGAGCTCTGGAAACACCATATATTTT. Translated: CASPGGGRTGSSGNTIYF.

The V and J genes are TRBV27 and TRBJ2-3, with 7 nucleotides matching TRBD2. Germline trimming cut 3 bases from V and 1 base from J; bases unmatched to any gene: 4. The germline gives CDR1 MNHEY, CDR2 SMNVEV (reference sequence). This CDR3 has 15 amino acids. CDR3 sequence: CASSFLTSGTDTQYF. CDR3 coding DNA: TGTGCCAGCAGTTTCCTCACTAGCGGCACAGATACGCAGTATTTT.

In its sample, this clone was seen once. This sequence joins TRBV19 and TRBJ1-1; 7 positions agree with TRBD1. CDR3 length equals 17 residues. V dropped 3 bases and J dropped 4; count of bases not matched to a gene: 14. CDR1 is LNHDA and CDR2 is SQIVND in the germline V gene (reference sequence). CDR3 sequence (DNA): TGTGCCAGTAGTATTCGACAGGGACCTACCATAGGCACTGAAGCTTTCTTT. It codes for CASSIRQGPTIGTEAFF.

This clone has only one observation. CDR3 amino acids: CAISEDREYSNQPQHF. The CDR3 DNA sequence: TGTGCCATCAGTGAGGACAGGGAGTATAGCAATCAGCCCCAGCATTTT. This chain connects TRBV10-3 to TRBJ1-5, with TRBD1 matching over 7 bases. Germline-derived CDR1 and CDR2 are ENHRY and SYGVKD. CDR3 length: 16 residues. The trim removed 2 bases at V and 0 bases at J, leaving 4 bases unmatched.

The rearrangement uses TRBV7-2 and TRBJ2-7; tentatively, D is TRBD1 (5 bases). This CDR3 comprises 15 residues. Germline lookup yields CDR1 SGHTA and CDR2 FQGNSA. The V end lost 5 bases, the J end lost 4 bases, and 18 bases lay between the germline ends. CDR3 protein: CASSISGQPPYEQYF. The CDR3 DNA sequence: TGTGCCAGCAGCATTTCTGGACAACCACCTTACGAGCAGTACTTC.

The rearrangement joins TRBV29-1 to TRBJ2-3; 11 nucleotides agree with TRBD2. Germline V CDR1 and CDR2: SQVTM, ANQGSEA. The CDR3 runs to 15 residues. Trimming took 4 bases from V and 4 from J; bases not matched to a gene: 7. CDR3 sequence: CSVVMPSGRSDTQYF. The CDR3 DNA sequence: TGCAGCGTTGTAATGCCTAGCGGGAGGTCAGATACGCAGTATTTT.

The V and J genes are TRBV28 and TRBJ2-2, with 10 bases that match TRBD2. V was clipped by 5 bases and J by 3 bases; unmatched bases: 12. The CDR3 is 18 residues long. CDR1 and CDR2 from the germline V gene are MDHEN and SYDVKM. This chain's CDR3 is CASSPRTSGIRDTGELFF. CDR3 bases: TGTGCCAGCAGTCCACGGACTAGCGGCATCCGGGACACCGGGGAGCTGTTTTTT.

The rearrangement uses TRBV7-2 and TRBJ2-5; TRBD2 matches 11 bases. The germline V gene has CDR1 SGHTA and CDR2 FQGNSA. The ends lost 4 bases at V and 4 bases at J; junction bases unmatched: 2. The CDR3 consists of 14 residues. The CDR3: CASSYTSGRETQYF. The CDR3 DNA reads as TGTGCCAGCAGCTACACTAGCGGGAGAGAGACCCAGTACTTC.

The chain joins TRBV5-6 to TRBJ2-2; tentatively, D is TRBD1 or TRBD2 (5 bases each). Germline CDR1 and CDR2: SGHDT and YYEEEE. Trimming removed 4 bases from V and 1 base from J, with 14 bases in between. CDR3 size: 16 residues. The CDR3 spells CASSLLGAGNTGELFF. Here the CDR3 DNA reads TGTGCCAGCAGCCTTCTCGGGGCCGGGAACACCGGGGAGCTGTTTTTT.

The chain employs TRBV15 and TRBJ2-7, with TRBD1 matching 9 bases. V shed 0 bases and J 4 bases; nucleotides not matched to a gene: 7. Per the germline V gene, CDR1 is LNHNV and CDR2 is YYDKDF (reference sequence). This CDR3 has 16 amino acids. CDR3 amino acids: CATSREKQGARYEQYF. The CDR3 DNA reads TGTGCCACCAGCAGAGAAAAACAGGGGGCTCGGTACGAGCAGTACTTC. Full variable domain (rest looked up from reference TRBV15 and TRBJ2-7): DAMVIQNPRYQVTQFGKPVTLSCSQTLNHNVMYWYQQKSSQAPKLLFHYYDKDFNNEADTPDNFQSRRPNTSFCFLDIRSPGLGDTAMYLCATSREKQGARYEQYFGPGTRLTVT.

This chain uses TRBV5-1 with TRBJ2-3, with D unclear. Trimming took 0 bases from V and 8 from J, leaving 16 bases between them. CDR1 is SGHRS, CDR2 YFSETQ, per germline. This CDR3 comprises 15 residues. CDR3 amino acids: CASSLARPESGTQYF. For the CDR3, the DNA is TGCGCCAGCAGCTTGGCTAGACCTGAAAGTGGTACGCAGTATTTT.

The rearrangement links TRBV5-1 to TRBJ1-5; D not certain. The CDR3 totals 16 residues. Germline V lookup: CDR1 SGHRS, CDR2 YFSETQ. Trimming took off 1 base at V and 2 bases at J, with 13 bases between the two ends. The CDR3 protein is CASSLNPGEGNQPQHF. The CDR3 nucleotides are TGCGCCAGCAGCTTGAACCCTGGCGAGGGCAATCAGCCCCAGCATTTT.

This clone occurred a few times. The chain has TRBV5-3 and TRBJ1-5; D may be TRBD1 (5 bases). TRBV5-3 is annotated as an ORF whose role is uncertain. Deletions cut 3 bases from V and 7 bases from J, with 23 bases between. The CDR3 totals 17 residues. The CDR3 region is CARSCPVVMGVGQPQHF. Written as DNA, the CDR3 is TGTGCCAGAAGCTGTCCTGTTGTTATGGGGGTGGGGCAGCCCCAGCATTTT.